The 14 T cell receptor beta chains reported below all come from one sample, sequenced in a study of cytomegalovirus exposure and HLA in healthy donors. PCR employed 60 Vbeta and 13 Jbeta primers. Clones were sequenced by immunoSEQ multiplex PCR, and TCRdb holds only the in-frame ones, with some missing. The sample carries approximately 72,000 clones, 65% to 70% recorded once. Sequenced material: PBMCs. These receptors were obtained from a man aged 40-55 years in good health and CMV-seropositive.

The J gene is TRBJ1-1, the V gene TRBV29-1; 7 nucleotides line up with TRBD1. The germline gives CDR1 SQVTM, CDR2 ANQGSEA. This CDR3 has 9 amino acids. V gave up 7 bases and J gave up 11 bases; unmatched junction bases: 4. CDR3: CSAGTDAFF. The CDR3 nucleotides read TGCAGCGCTGGGACAGACGCTTTCTTT.

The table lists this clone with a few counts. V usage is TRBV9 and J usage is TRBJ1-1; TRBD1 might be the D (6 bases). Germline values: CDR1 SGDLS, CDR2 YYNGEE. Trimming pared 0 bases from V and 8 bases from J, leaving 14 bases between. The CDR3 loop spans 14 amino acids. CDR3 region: CASSVAGSGGEAFF. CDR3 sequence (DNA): TGTGCCAGCAGCGTAGCTGGGAGCGGGGGCGAAGCTTTCTTT.

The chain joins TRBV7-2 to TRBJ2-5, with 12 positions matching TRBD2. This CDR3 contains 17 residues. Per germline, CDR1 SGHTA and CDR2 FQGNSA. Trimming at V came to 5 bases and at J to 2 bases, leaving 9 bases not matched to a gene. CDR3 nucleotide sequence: TGTGCCAGCAGCGTCAGTGGAACTAGCGGGGGGCAAGAGACCCAGTACTTC. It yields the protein CASSVSGTSGGQETQYF. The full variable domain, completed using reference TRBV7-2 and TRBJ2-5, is GAGVSQSPSNKVTEKGKDVELRCDPISGHTALYWYRQSLGQGLEFLIYFQGNSAPDKSGLPSDRFSAERTGGSVSTLTIQRTQQEDSAVYLCASSVSGTSGGQETQYFGPGTRLLVL.

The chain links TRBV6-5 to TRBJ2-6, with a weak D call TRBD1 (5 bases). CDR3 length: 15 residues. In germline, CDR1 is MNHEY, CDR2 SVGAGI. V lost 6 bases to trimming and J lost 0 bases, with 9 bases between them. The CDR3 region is CASSTGFSGANVLTF. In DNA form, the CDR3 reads TGTGCCAGCAGCACAGGTTTCTCTGGGGCCAACGTCCTGACTTTC.

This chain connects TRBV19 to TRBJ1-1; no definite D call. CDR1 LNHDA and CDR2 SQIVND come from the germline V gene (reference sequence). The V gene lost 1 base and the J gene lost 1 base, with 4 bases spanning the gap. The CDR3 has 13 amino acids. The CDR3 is CASSIAKNTEAFF. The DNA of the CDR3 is TGTGCCAGTAGTATAGCCAAGAACACTGAAGCTTTCTTT.

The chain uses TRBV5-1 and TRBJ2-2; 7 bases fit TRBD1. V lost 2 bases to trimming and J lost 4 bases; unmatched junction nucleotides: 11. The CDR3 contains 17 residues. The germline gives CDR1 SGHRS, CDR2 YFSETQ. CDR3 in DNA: TGCGCCAGCAGCTTTATATCGACAGGGACGGGCACCGGGGAGCTGTTTTTT. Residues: CASSFISTGTGTGELFF.

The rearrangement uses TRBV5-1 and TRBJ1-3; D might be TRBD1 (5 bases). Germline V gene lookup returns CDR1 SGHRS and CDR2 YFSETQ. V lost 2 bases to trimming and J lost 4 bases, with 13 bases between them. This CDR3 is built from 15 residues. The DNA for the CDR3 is TGCGCCAGCAGCTTCATGGACCAGGGAGGAAACACCATATATTTT. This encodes CASSFMDQGGNTIYF.

The CDR3 DNA reads as TGTGCCAGCAGACGGACAGGGGGGATAGGCGAGCAGTACTTC. It is translated as CASRRTGGIGEQYF. The chain has TRBV28 and TRBJ2-7; 10 bases line up with TRBD1. Germline loops: CDR1 MDHEN, CDR2 SYDVKM. The junction had 8 bases not matched to a gene; V was cut back by 6 bases and J by 6 bases. This CDR3 has 14 amino acids. The whole variable domain, remainder taken from reference TRBV28 and TRBJ2-7, is DVKVTQSSRYLVKRTGEKVFLECVQDMDHENMFWYRQDPGLGLRLIYFSYDVKMKEKGDIPEGYSVSREKKERFSLILESASTNQTSMYLCASRRTGGIGEQYFGPGTRLTVT.

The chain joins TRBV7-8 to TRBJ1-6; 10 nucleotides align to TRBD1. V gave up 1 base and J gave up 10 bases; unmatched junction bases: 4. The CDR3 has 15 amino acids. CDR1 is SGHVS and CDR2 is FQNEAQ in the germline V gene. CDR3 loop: CASSLGQGASSPLHF. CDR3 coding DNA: TGTGCCAGCAGCTTAGGACAGGGGGCGTCCTCACCCCTCCACTTT. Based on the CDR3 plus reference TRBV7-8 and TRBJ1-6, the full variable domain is GAGVSQSPRYKVAKRGQDVALRCDPISGHVSLFWYQQALGQGPEFLTYFQNEAQLDKSGLPSDRFFAERPEGSVSTLKIQRTQQEDSAVYLCASSLGQGASSPLHFGNGTRLTVT.

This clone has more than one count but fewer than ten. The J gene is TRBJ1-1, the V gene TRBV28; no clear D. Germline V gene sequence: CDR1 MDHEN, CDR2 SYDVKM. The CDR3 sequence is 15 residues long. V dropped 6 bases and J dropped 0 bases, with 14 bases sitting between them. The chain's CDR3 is CASRPPSSMNTEAFF. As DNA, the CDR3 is TGTGCCAGCAGACCGCCCAGTAGCATGAACACTGAAGCTTTCTTT.

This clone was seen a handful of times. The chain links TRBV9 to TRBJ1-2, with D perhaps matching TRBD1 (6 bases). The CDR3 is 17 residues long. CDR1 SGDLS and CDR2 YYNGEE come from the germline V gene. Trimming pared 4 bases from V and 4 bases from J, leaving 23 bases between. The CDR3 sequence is CASSPRAKEGGAYGYTF. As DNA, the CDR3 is TGTGCCAGCAGCCCGCGGGCCAAGGAAGGGGGGGCCTATGGCTACACCTTC.

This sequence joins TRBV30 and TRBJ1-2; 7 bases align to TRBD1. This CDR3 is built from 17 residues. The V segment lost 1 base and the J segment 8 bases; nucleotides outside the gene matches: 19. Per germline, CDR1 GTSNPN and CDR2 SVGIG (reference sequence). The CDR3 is CAWSGIKDRSREKGYTF. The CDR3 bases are TGTGCCTGGAGTGGGATTAAGGACAGGTCCCGGGAGAAGGGCTACACCTTC.

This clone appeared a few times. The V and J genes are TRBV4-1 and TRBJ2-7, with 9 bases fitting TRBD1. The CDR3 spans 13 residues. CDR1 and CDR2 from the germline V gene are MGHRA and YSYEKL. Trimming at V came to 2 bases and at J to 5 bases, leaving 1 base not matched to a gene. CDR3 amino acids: CASSQRTGDEQYF. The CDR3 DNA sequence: TGCGCCAGCAGCCAAAGGACAGGGGACGAGCAGTACTTC.

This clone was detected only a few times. The CDR3 is CASRPAGGEQFF. In DNA, the CDR3 is TGCGCCAGCAGACCAGCGGGGGGTGAGCAGTTCTTC. The rearrangement links TRBV4-1 to TRBJ2-1; TRBD2 matches at 9 bases. This CDR3 comprises 12 residues. The V segment lost 6 bases and the J segment 9 bases; nucleotides outside the gene matches: 3. Per germline, CDR1 MGHRA and CDR2 YSYEKL.